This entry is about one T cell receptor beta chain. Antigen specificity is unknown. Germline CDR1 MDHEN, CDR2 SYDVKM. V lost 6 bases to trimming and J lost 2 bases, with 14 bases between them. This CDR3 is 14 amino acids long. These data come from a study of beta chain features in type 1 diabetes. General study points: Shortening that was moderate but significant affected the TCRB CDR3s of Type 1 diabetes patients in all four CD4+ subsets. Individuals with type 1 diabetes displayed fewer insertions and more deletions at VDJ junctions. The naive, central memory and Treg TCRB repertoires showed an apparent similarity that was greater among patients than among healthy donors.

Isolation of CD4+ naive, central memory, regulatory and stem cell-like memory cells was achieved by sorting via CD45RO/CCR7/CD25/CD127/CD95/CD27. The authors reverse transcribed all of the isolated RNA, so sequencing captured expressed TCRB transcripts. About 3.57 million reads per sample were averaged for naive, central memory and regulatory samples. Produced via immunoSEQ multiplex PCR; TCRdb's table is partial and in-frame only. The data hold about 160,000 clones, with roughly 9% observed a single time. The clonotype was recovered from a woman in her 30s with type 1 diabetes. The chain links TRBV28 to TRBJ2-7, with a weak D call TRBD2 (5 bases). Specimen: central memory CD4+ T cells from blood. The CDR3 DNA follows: TGTGCCAGCAGGCTAAAGCGGAGGCCCTACGAGCAGTACTTC. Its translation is CASRLKRRPYEQYF.